This T cell receptor (beta chain) was recorded in a study of vaccination and CD4 T cells after COVID-19. Study-level results: Median SARS-CoV-2-reactive clonotypes rose from about 22 to 38, not significantly. Spike mono-reactivity was found in 304 of the 307 vaccine-specific clones identified in convalescent patients.

Unmatched junction bases numbered 13, after V lost 3 bases and J lost 6 bases. The CDR3 consists of 17 residues. CDR1 and CDR2 (germline): DFQATT, SNEGSKA (reference sequence). As regards this clonotype: Its specificity is unknown.

The Oncomine TCR Beta short-read assay generated sequence data from the DNA of cultured CD4+ T cells. A single record per CDR3 protein comes from TCRdb applying MiXCR to the PCR reads. This table holds 15,000 or so distinct CDR3 sequences, around 50% found once. Time point indicated: late sampling 161 to 241 days after vaccination in a few convalescent patients. Stated treatment: roughly 11-day PBMC culture with coronavirus spike peptide pools or control peptides (ViraFEST assay). The sequenced sample was CD4+ T cells from blood, cultured in vitro, obtained about 7 months after SARS-CoV-2 vaccination. V and J are TRBV20-1 and TRBJ2-5; 13 nucleotides align to TRBD2. The source of this sequence is a human donor who had recovered from COVID-19. CDR3 region: CSAREGLAGLGGKTQYF. The CDR3 DNA is TGCAGTGCTAGGGAGGGACTAGCGGGGCTGGGCGGAAAGACCCAGTACTTC.